These 4 T cell receptor beta chains originate from one sample sequenced in a study of T cells in Graves' hyperthyroidism and ophthalmopathy. There were TCR beta CDR3 regions amplified from RNA transcripts. HTBI primers drove first-round RT-PCR of the TCR CDR3. TCRdb re-analysed the multiplex PCR reads in MiXCR, keeping a single row per CDR3 protein. The table has more than 500,000 distinct CDR3 sequences, roughly 15% seen once. Sequenced sample: blood. All receptors derive from a woman in her twenties or thirties with Graves' ophthalmopathy.

The chain is built from TRBV6-2 or TRBV6-3 and TRBJ2-5; 11 nucleotides agree with TRBD2. Losses at the gene ends were 6 bases for V and 5 bases for J; bases not matched to a gene: 11. The germline V gene has CDR1 MNHEY and CDR2 SVGEGT. The CDR3 loop spans 16 amino acids. This chain's CDR3 is CASSNSGLAGKETQYF. The CDR3 DNA reads as TGTGCCAGCAGCAACTCCGGACTAGCGGGCAAGGAGACCCAGTACTTC.

In its sample, this clonotype was seen many times. This chain joins TRBV20-1 and TRBJ2-1; 11 bases fit TRBD2. V lost 4 bases, J lost 4 bases, and 6 bases stayed unmatched. CDR3 length: 15 residues. Per germline, CDR1 DFQATT and CDR2 SNEGSKA (reference sequence). CDR3 in amino acids: CSAKRLAGSYNEQFF. Here the CDR3 DNA reads TGCAGTGCTAAACGACTAGCGGGGTCATACAATGAGCAGTTCTTC.

The chain carries TRBV9 and TRBJ2-1; tentatively, D is TRBD1 (6 bases). The CDR3 covers 15 residues. Trimming shortened V by 2 bases and J by 6 bases, and 15 bases separated the two germline ends. Germline V CDR1 and CDR2: SGDLS, YYNGEE. CDR3 sequence (DNA): TGTGCCAGCAGCGTCGACGCAGGACAGAGCAATGAGCAGTTCTTC. Translated: CASSVDAGQSNEQFF.

This clonotype occurred many times. The V gene is TRBV30, the J gene TRBJ2-1; perhaps TRBD2 as D (5 bases). V lost 5 bases, J lost 6 bases, and 20 bases lay in between. The V gene's germline CDR1 is GTSNPN and CDR2 SVGIG (reference sequence). The CDR3 length is 15 residues. This CDR3 is CAWVKLVSSGNEQFF. The CDR3 DNA reads as TGTGCCTGGGTCAAACTAGTCTCCTCGGGCAATGAGCAGTTCTTC. The whole variable domain, filled in from reference TRBV30 and TRBJ2-1, reads SQTIHQWPATLVQPVGSPLSLECTVEGTSNPNLYWYRQAAGRGLQLLFYSVGIGQISSEVPQNLSASRPQDRQFILSSKKLLLSDSGFYLCAWVKLVSSGNEQFFGPGTRLTVL.